This TCR beta chain was sequenced in a study of T cell repertoires in ileal Crohn's disease. Broader study findings: Clonal expansions were more frequent in active smokers than non-smokers at surgery.

Details on this clone: Its antigen is currently unknown.

TCRdb's table, derived via immunoSEQ multiplex PCR, lists solely in-frame clones and lacks some. Of several hundred clones in the sample, roughly 90% were seen once. Indicated time point: neoterminal ileum biopsy at postoperative endoscopy, about 6 months after surgery. V was trimmed by 2 bases and J by 3 bases, leaving 2 bases between them. Germline V gene lookup returns CDR1 MDHEN and CDR2 SYDVKM. The CDR3 totals 11 residues. The rearrangement joins TRBV28 to TRBJ2-7; D call uncertain. The TCR originated in an adult with Crohn's disease. What was sequenced was ileal tissue. This chain's CDR3 is CASSLDYEQYF. CDR3 nucleotides: TGTGCCAGCAGTTTAGACTACGAGCAGTACTTC.